What follows are 32 T cell receptor beta chains derived from one specimen sequenced in a study of circulating CD8 cells and anti-PD-1 response in melanoma. From live CD3+CD8+TCRalphabeta+ cells, four PD-1 and/or TIGIT subsets were sorted. The QIAseq Immune Repertoire TCR panel built the libraries from around 15 ng of total RNA. TCRdb fed the reads into MiXCR, producing one record per CDR3 protein. The sample contains 1,300 or so distinct CDR3 sequences, approximately 7.6% of which appear only once. This material consisted of CD8+ T cells from PBMCs, taken at baseline or after one month of anti-PD-1 therapy (not recorded which). These receptors all stem from a human donor with melanoma.

In its sample, this clonotype ranks as medium-sized. This chain joins TRBV2 and TRBJ1-2, with 7 bases aligning to TRBD1. The CDR3 spans 19 residues. Germline trimming cut 5 bases from V and 0 bases from J; bases unmatched to any gene: 18. Germline V gives CDR1 SNHLY, CDR2 FYNNEI. CDR3 coding DNA: TGTGCCAGCAGTTCGTTTCCTTTTCCCGGGACAGAGACTAACTATGGCTACACCTTC. It yields the protein CASSSFPFPGTETNYGYTF.

In this sample, this clonotype is medium-sized. V and J are TRBV7-2 and TRBJ2-2; 13 bases map to TRBD2. J was trimmed by 7 bases and V by 5 bases; bases with no gene match: 10. Germline V gives CDR1 SGHTA, CDR2 FQGNSA. The CDR3 extends over 17 amino acids. In nucleotides, the CDR3 is TGTGCCAGCAGCCATAGACTGGGACTAGCGGGAAACGGGGAGCTGTTTTTT. This codes for CASSHRLGLAGNGELFF.

Within the sample, this clonotype is large. The chain employs TRBV7-8 and TRBJ1-2, with 12 bases that match TRBD1. Trimming took 5 bases from V and 2 from J; bases not matched to a gene: 9. CDR3 length: 17 residues. In germline, CDR1 is SGHVS, CDR2 FQNEAQ. The CDR3 here is CASSQGTGGYRNYGYTF. In DNA form, the CDR3 reads TGTGCCAGCAGCCAGGGGACAGGGGGCTATCGCAACTATGGCTACACCTTC.

This clonotype is labeled large (0.1 to 1%). The genes are TRBV28 and TRBJ2-7; a possible D gene is TRBD2 (6 bases). The V end lost 3 bases, the J end lost 0 bases, and 12 bases lay between the germline ends. CDR1 is MDHEN, CDR2 SYDVKM, per germline. The CDR3 has 15 residues. The chain's CDR3 is CASSLVAALSYEQYF. The CDR3 nucleotides are TGTGCCAGCAGTTTGGTAGCGGCCCTCTCCTACGAGCAGTACTTC.

This clonotype qualifies as medium-sized. The chain recombines TRBV27 with TRBJ2-7, with 7 positions matching TRBD1. Looked up from germline, CDR1 is MNHEY and CDR2 is SMNVEV (reference sequence). Losses at the gene ends were 1 base for V and 3 bases for J; bases not matched to a gene: 9. CDR3 length: 16 residues. The CDR3 DNA sequence: TGTGCCAGCAGTTTATACCATCGACAGGGAAACTACGAGCAGTACTTC. Its translation is CASSLYHRQGNYEQYF.

This clonotype turned up a few times. The CDR3 sequence is CASRSSRVGTQYF. In DNA, the CDR3 is TGTGCCAGCAGAAGTTCAAGGGTCGGTACGCAGTATTTT. The chain combines TRBV28 with TRBJ2-3, with unresolved D. This CDR3 region has 13 residues. CDR1 and CDR2 from the germline V gene are MDHEN and SYDVKM. The V and J ends lost 6 bases and 8 bases respectively, with 15 bases between them.

By sample fraction, this clonotype is medium-sized. The V and J genes are TRBV28 and TRBJ2-7; 8 bases line up with TRBD2. V shed 7 bases and J 4 bases; nucleotides not matched to a gene: 18. The CDR3 consists of 17 residues. The germline V gene encodes CDR1 MDHEN and CDR2 SYDVKM. The CDR3: CASTKPPGRGGPYEQYF. CDR3 in DNA: TGTGCCAGCACGAAGCCCCCCGGGAGGGGCGGACCATACGAGCAGTACTTC.

Relative to its sample, this clonotype is large. The gene calls are TRBV28 and TRBJ2-2; TRBD1 might be the D (5 bases). CDR1 MDHEN and CDR2 SYDVKM come from the germline V gene. V lost 7 bases and J 0 bases, leaving 9 bases between the germline ends. This CDR3 is 14 amino acids long. CDR3 DNA sequence: TGTGCCAGCATTAAGACAGCGAACACCGGGGAGCTGTTTTTT. Translation: CASIKTANTGELFF.

This clonotype is medium-sized by share. The chain couples TRBV28 to TRBJ1-1; unclear D gene. The V gene lost 3 bases and the J gene lost 0 bases, with 17 bases spanning the gap. The germline V gene has CDR1 MDHEN and CDR2 SYDVKM. This CDR3 contains 17 residues. In DNA, the CDR3 is TGTGCCAGCAGTTTCCCAGAAACCGCCCCCATGAACACTGAAGCTTTCTTT. This codes for CASSFPETAPMNTEAFF.

In this sample, this clonotype is medium-sized. The gene calls are TRBV27 and TRBJ2-2; D ambiguous. The CDR3 is 13 residues long. Between the trimmed V and J ends, which lost 6 bases and 5 bases, there was a span of 10 bases. The germline CDR1 and CDR2 sequences are MNHEY and SMNVEV (reference sequence). The CDR3 DNA is TGTGCCAGCAGCCTTAGCCTTACCGGGGAGCTGTTTTTT. Translating gives CASSLSLTGELFF.

In regard to this clonotype: The junction shows a germline mismatch at one end, possibly a read error. The chain carries TRBV4-3 and TRBJ2-7; 7 nucleotides match TRBD1. Germline V gene sequence: CDR1 LGHNA, CDR2 YSLEER. The CDR3 is made up of 15 amino acids. CDR3 sequence (DNA): TGCGACAGCAGCCAAGAGGAAGGGGGCACCTACGGGCAGTACTTC. It encodes CDSSQEEGGTYGQYF.

This clonotype was seen only a few times. V is TRBV6-5 and J is TRBJ2-1, with 8 bases fitting TRBD1. CDR1 is MNHEY, CDR2 SVGAGI, per germline. The CDR3 runs 15 residues. V gave up 5 bases and J gave up 5 bases; unmatched junction bases: 8. The CDR3 coding sequence is TGTGCCAGCAGTCAAAGCAGGGGGCCCAACAATGAGCAGTTCTTC. Translating gives CASSQSRGPNNEQFF.

In its sample, this clonotype is medium-sized. This chain uses TRBV19 with TRBJ2-1; TRBD2 matches 7 bases. V gave up 7 bases and J gave up 6 bases; unmatched junction bases: 15. The CDR3 is 16 amino acids. Per germline, CDR1 LNHDA and CDR2 SQIVND (reference sequence). The CDR3 bases are TGTGCCAGTACCCCGAAAGTTGGGGGGGTCGGCAATGAGCAGTTCTTC. Its protein product is CASTPKVGGVGNEQFF. Full variable domain (rest looked up from reference TRBV19 and TRBJ2-1): DGGITQSPKYLFRKEGQNVTLSCEQNLNHDAMYWYRQDPGQGLRLIYYSQIVNDFQKGDIAEGYSVSREKKESFPLTVTSAQKNPTAFYLCASTPKVGGVGNEQFFGPGTRLTVL.

This clonotype ranks as medium-sized. The chain carries TRBV7-3 and TRBJ2-1; 11 bases fit TRBD2. Germline assignment: CDR1 SGHTA and CDR2 FQGTGA. J lost 7 bases, V lost 4 bases, and 12 bases had no gene match. CDR3 length: 17 amino acids. The CDR3 DNA sequence: TGTGCCAGCAGCTCCGTAGCGGGGGGGCCGCGGAAAAATGAGCAGTTCTTC. Protein product: CASSSVAGGPRKNEQFF. Full variable domain (rest looked up from reference TRBV7-3 and TRBJ2-1): GAGVSQTPSNKVTEKGKYVELRCDPISGHTALYWYRQSLGQGPEFLIYFQGTGAADDSGLPNDRFFAVRPEGSVSTLKIQRTERGDSAVYLCASSSVAGGPRKNEQFFGPGTRLTVL.

By share, this clonotype ranks as medium-sized. The chain joins TRBV6-2 or TRBV6-3 to TRBJ2-1; 8 bases are a match to TRBD2. J was trimmed by 8 bases and V by 2 bases; bases with no gene match: 5. This CDR3 comprises 14 residues. CDR1 and CDR2 (germline): MNHEY, SVGEGT. The CDR3 DNA sequence: TGTGCCAGCAGTTACGGGCGGGAGGTGGATGAGCAGTTCTTC. Its protein product is CASSYGREVDEQFF.

This clonotype is categorized as medium-sized. J is TRBJ2-7 and V is TRBV24-1; D could derive from TRBD1 or TRBD2 (5 bases each). CDR1 is KGHDR and CDR2 is SFDVKD in the germline V gene. The V and J ends lost 1 base and 3 bases respectively, with 6 bases between them. This CDR3 is built from 13 residues. DNA of the CDR3: TGTGCCACCAGTGATTTTGGGGGCTACGAGCAGTACTTC. Amino acids: CATSDFGGYEQYF.

By proportion, this clonotype is medium-sized. The CDR3 nucleotides are TGTGCCAGCAGCCCTAGCGCAAATGAGCAGTTCTTC. This sequence encodes CASSPSANEQFF. The chain joins TRBV7-2 to TRBJ2-1; D may be TRBD2 (6 bases). V was trimmed by 5 bases and J by 7 bases, leaving 9 bases between them. The CDR3 consists of 12 residues. CDR1 and CDR2 from the germline V gene are SGHTA and FQGNSA.

In its sample, this clonotype ranks as medium-sized. V is TRBV19 and J is TRBJ2-1; D might be TRBD1 (6 bases). Germline CDR1 LNHDA, CDR2 SQIVND (reference sequence). CDR3 length: 15 amino acids. Trimming took 1 base from V and 8 from J, leaving 15 bases between them. CDR3 sequence (DNA): TGTGCCAGTAGTATAGGGGGAACAGGGTTGGATGAGCAGTTCTTC. It codes for CASSIGGTGLDEQFF.

By share of the sample, this clonotype is medium-sized. The gene calls are TRBV25-1 and TRBJ2-7, with D perhaps TRBD1 (6 bases). Germline CDR1 is MGHDK and CDR2 is SYGVNS. The CDR3 runs 14 residues. V was clipped by 2 bases and J by 3 bases, with 11 bases between them. This chain's CDR3 is CASSERGQSYEQYF. The CDR3 DNA follows: TGTGCCAGCAGTGAACGTGGACAGAGCTACGAGCAGTACTTC.

This clonotype rates as large. In DNA, the CDR3 is TGTGCCAGCGAATCCCGTCCGGTTTATAGCAATCAGCCCCAGCATTTT. It encodes CASESRPVYSNQPQHF. The V gene is TRBV2, the J gene TRBJ1-5, with D unresolved. In germline, CDR1 is SNHLY, CDR2 FYNNEI. CDR3 length: 16 residues. Trimming took off 8 bases at V and 0 bases at J, with 17 bases between the two ends.

This clonotype is categorized as medium-sized. The genes are TRBV28 and TRBJ2-1, with TRBD2 matching over 8 bases. This CDR3 contains 15 residues. V dropped 0 bases and J dropped 8; count of bases not matched to a gene: 6. The V gene's germline CDR1 is MDHEN and CDR2 SYDVKM. CDR3 nucleotides: TGTGCCAGCAGTTTATGGCGGGGGGTTGTCTATGAGCAGTTCTTC. This encodes CASSLWRGVVYEQFF.

This clonotype rates as medium-sized (0.01 to 0.1%). V is TRBV19 and J is TRBJ2-1, with TRBD1 matching over 8 bases. The CDR3 sequence is 15 residues long. Trimming cost V 4 bases and J 1 base; bases outside gene matches: 3. In germline, CDR1 is LNHDA, CDR2 SQIVND (reference sequence). CDR3 in amino acids: CASSNDRGSYNEQFF. The CDR3 DNA sequence: TGTGCCAGTAGTAACGACAGGGGTTCCTACAATGAGCAGTTCTTC.

By share, this clonotype ranks as medium-sized. The V call is TRBV4-3, the J call TRBJ2-1, with 10 bases lining up with TRBD2. V was pared by 11 bases and J by 4 bases, with 5 bases of the junction left unmatched. Germline-derived CDR1 and CDR2 are LGHNA and YSLEER. The CDR3 extends over 13 amino acids. The CDR3, as DNA: TGCGCCTCCGGGACTAGCGAGTACAATGAGCAGTTCTTC. Translation gives CASGTSEYNEQFF.

In its sample, this clonotype is medium-sized. The chain links TRBV27 to TRBJ2-1; TRBD1 agrees at 11 bases. Germline CDR1 and CDR2: MNHEY and SMNVEV (reference sequence). The CDR3 runs to 16 residues. V lost 1 base to trimming and J lost 6 bases; unmatched junction nucleotides: 5. The CDR3, as DNA: TGTGCCAGCAGTTTATGGCGGGACAGGGGGGGCAATGAGCAGTTCTTC. Protein sequence: CASSLWRDRGGNEQFF.

This chain uses TRBV19 with TRBJ2-7; the D gene could be TRBD1 or TRBD2 (5 bases each). Between the trimmed V and J ends, which lost 6 bases and 0 bases, there was a span of 15 bases. In germline, CDR1 is LNHDA, CDR2 SQIVND (reference sequence). The CDR3 spans 15 residues. The CDR3 loop reads CASSWGTESSYEQYF. In DNA, the CDR3 is TGTGCCAGTAGCTGGGGGACGGAAAGCTCCTACGAGCAGTACTTC.

This clonotype is labeled as large. The J gene is TRBJ2-7, the V gene TRBV28, with D hard to call. The germline V gene has CDR1 MDHEN and CDR2 SYDVKM. Trimming pared 3 bases from V and 1 base from J, leaving 10 bases between. This CDR3 is built from 14 residues. The CDR3 region is CASSLGSASYEQYF. As DNA, the CDR3 is TGTGCCAGCAGTTTGGGATCCGCTTCCTACGAGCAGTACTTC. Looking up the rest from reference TRBV28 and TRBJ2-7 gives the full variable domain: DVKVTQSSRYLVKRTGEKVFLECVQDMDHENMFWYRQDPGLGLRLIYFSYDVKMKEKGDIPEGYSVSREKKERFSLILESASTNQTSMYLCASSLGSASYEQYFGPGTRLTVT.

By sample share, this clonotype is medium-sized. V and J are TRBV5-6 and TRBJ2-1, with D unresolved. The CDR3 spans 12 residues. Per germline, CDR1 SGHDT and CDR2 YYEEEE. V was trimmed by 1 base and J by 8 bases, leaving 7 bases between them. CDR3 in DNA: TGTGCCAGCAGCTTGACAGAGGATGAGCAGTTCTTC. Encoded protein: CASSLTEDEQFF.

This clonotype rates as medium-sized. This chain uses TRBV7-3 with TRBJ2-2; D is undetermined. This CDR3 region has 15 residues. Looked up from germline, CDR1 is SGHTA and CDR2 is FQGTGA. V dropped 2 bases and J dropped 0 bases, with 7 bases sitting between them. The CDR3 bases are TGTGCCAGCAGCTTATCCCTCTCGAACACCGGGGAGCTGTTTTTT. Its protein is CASSLSLSNTGELFF.

By share, this clonotype ranks as large. The chain is built from TRBV9 and TRBJ2-1, with TRBD1 matching 9 bases. CDR1 is SGDLS and CDR2 is YYNGEE in the germline V gene. The CDR3 runs 14 residues. The J segment lost 8 bases and the V segment lost 0 bases, leaving 3 bases of the junction unmatched. In DNA form, the CDR3 reads TGTGCCAGCAGCGTAGGACAGGGGGTAGATGAGCAGTTCTTC. Residues: CASSVGQGVDEQFF.

By its share, this clonotype is medium-sized. This chain joins TRBV2 and TRBJ1-6; maybe TRBD1 (5 bases). Germline CDR1 is SNHLY and CDR2 is FYNNEI. Trimming took off 11 bases at V and 7 bases at J, with 21 bases between the two ends. This CDR3 is built from 15 residues. As DNA, the CDR3 is TGTGCCGGATCTCCAGGGATACAGAGGAATTCACCCCTCCACTTT. Amino acids: CAGSPGIQRNSPLHF. Variable domain in full (rest from reference TRBV2 and TRBJ1-6): EPEVTQTPSHQVTQMGQEVILRCVPISNHLYFYWYRQILGQKVEFLVSFYNNEISEKSEIFDDQFSVERPDGSNFTLKIRSTKLEDSAMYFCAGSPGIQRNSPLHFGNGTRLTVT.

This clonotype is deemed large. The chain joins TRBV7-3 to TRBJ2-5; 8 bases agree with TRBD1. Trimming cost V 5 bases and J 5 bases; bases outside gene matches: 7. The germline gives CDR1 SGHTA, CDR2 FQGTGA. The length of the CDR3 is 14 residues. The CDR3, as DNA: TGTGCCAGCAGCCCCGGACAGGGCGGGGAGACCCAGTACTTC. Translated, it gives CASSPGQGGETQYF.

This clonotype is labeled large (0.1 to 1%). The V gene is TRBV5-4, the J gene TRBJ1-2; no clear D. The CDR3 is 13 residues long. Trimming cost V 0 bases and J 5 bases, with 8 bases left between them. Germline values: CDR1 SGHNT, CDR2 YYREEE (reference sequence). For the CDR3, the DNA is TGTGCCAGCAGCTTGGCAGAGGTATATGGCTACACCTTC. Its protein product is CASSLAEVYGYTF.